This T cell receptor beta chain was retrieved from a study of T cell responses to AZD1222 COVID-19 vaccine. Background on the study: Analyses pooled second doses at about 4 or about 12 weeks.

Study findings and constraints: At baseline, seropositivity was found in only six or seven AZD1222 recipients. The donor cohort was predominantly white British with a female majority, and clonal diversity may have been underestimated.

CDR1 is LNHDA, CDR2 SQIVND, per germline (reference sequence). Trimming cost V 5 bases and J 1 base; bases outside gene matches: 7. The CDR3 consists of 15 residues. A remark on this clone: Its antigen is undetermined. The sample contains more than one DNA sequence encoding this CDR3.

The repertoire was sequenced with immunoSEQ multiplex PCR; TCRdb's copy has only in-frame clones and lacks some. Among 100,000 to 110,000 clones listed, approximately 87% were seen once. This TCR came from an adult in good health. Material: peripheral blood, obtained on day 0 of AZD1222 vaccination. V and J are TRBV19 and TRBJ1-1; 7 nucleotides match TRBD1. The CDR3 DNA follows: TGTGCCAGTAGTCGACGGACAGGAACGAACACTGAAGCTTTCTTT. Encoded protein: CASSRRTGTNTEAFF. Full variable domain (remainder filled in from reference TRBV19 and TRBJ1-1): DGGITQSPKYLFRKEGQNVTLSCEQNLNHDAMYWYRQDPGQGLRLIYYSQIVNDFQKGDIAEGYSVSREKKESFPLTVTSAQKNPTAFYLCASSRRTGTNTEAFFGQGTRLTVV.